This TCR beta chain stems from a study of cytomegalovirus exposure and HLA in healthy donors. General study points: High specificity and sensitivity for cytomegalovirus status were reported for the classifier. For most TCR sequences rarity was the rule, although some public TCRs occurred in many donors.

Concerning this clone: Its antigen is unknown.

The CDR3 sequence is 15 residues long. In germline, CDR1 is SGHKS, CDR2 YYEKEE (reference sequence). The trim removed 0 bases at V and 4 bases at J, leaving 2 bases unmatched. Clones were sequenced by immunoSEQ multiplex PCR, and TCRdb holds only the in-frame ones, with some missing. The sample contains over 110,000 clones, 85% to 90% of which appear only once. Source material: PBMCs. The origin of this receptor is a man between 18 and 29 years old in good health and CMV-seronegative. This chain connects TRBV5-5 to TRBJ2-1; TRBD2 aligns across 9 bases. CDR3 residues: CASSLGLAGYNEQFF. Written as DNA, the CDR3 is TGTGCCAGCAGCTTGGGCCTAGCGGGGTACAATGAGCAGTTCTTC.